The 11 T cell receptor beta chains reported below all come from one sample, sequenced in a study of T-cell memory formation after mild COVID-19. Via MiXCR, TCRdb re-called the 5' RACE reads, giving one row per CDR3 protein. The data hold hundreds of thousands of distinct CDR3 sequences, with about 17% observed a single time. Sequencing was performed on PBMCs or a T cell subset sorted from them (not recorded which). The origin of the receptors is a man younger than 35 who had mild COVID-19 (a few samples of this study predate the infection). Cell type and time point are not known.

This clonotype was found a few times. The chain employs TRBV4-3 and TRBJ2-1; D not resolved. The CDR3 runs to 13 residues. Germline CDR1 reads LGHNA; CDR2 reads YSLEER. Trimming shortened V by 4 bases and J by 4 bases, and 8 bases separated the two germline ends. The chain's CDR3 is CASSPDWYNEQFF. The CDR3 nucleotides read TGCGCCAGCAGCCCCGACTGGTACAATGAGCAGTTCTTC.

The rearrangement uses TRBV20-1 and TRBJ1-1; TRBD1 might be the D (5 bases). From germline, CDR1 is DFQATT and CDR2 SNEGSKA (reference sequence). Trimming cost V 1 base and J 1 base, with 13 bases left between them. The CDR3 totals 15 residues. CDR3 sequence (DNA): TGCAGTGCTAGAGCGATAGGGGTGGGGAACACTGAAGCTTTCTTT. Protein sequence: CSARAIGVGNTEAFF.

This clonotype was counted only a few times. This rearrangement joins TRBV20-1 to TRBJ2-3, with D possibly matching TRBD2 (6 bases). The CDR3 is 14 residues long. Deletions cut 6 bases from V and 2 bases from J, with 15 bases between. The germline CDR1 and CDR2 sequences are DFQATT and SNEGSKA (reference sequence). The CDR3 nucleotides are TGCAGTGCGTATCTCGCGGGGATCACAGATACGCAGTATTTT. Encoded protein: CSAYLAGITDTQYF.

This clonotype occurred many times. The chain links TRBV20-1 to TRBJ2-5, with 10 bases lining up with TRBD2. The CDR3 extends over 15 amino acids. CDR1 is DFQATT, CDR2 SNEGSKA, per germline (reference sequence). Trimming at V came to 7 bases and at J to 4 bases, leaving 12 bases not matched to a gene. The DNA of the CDR3 is TGCAGTGTGGAGCGGGGGGGCGGTCTAGGAGAGACCCAGTACTTC. Amino acids: CSVERGGGLGETQYF.

This clonotype was seen only a few times. CDR3 DNA: TGTGCCAGCAGCCAAGCGGGTCGTACAGAAGCTTTCTTT. It translates to CASSQAGRTEAFF. V and J are TRBV3-1 and TRBJ1-1; D remains ambiguous. Germline CDR1 reads LGHDT; CDR2 reads YNNKEL (reference sequence). V lost 1 base and J lost 8, with 11 bases in between. The CDR3 has 13 amino acids.

This clonotype was counted only a few times. CDR3 protein: CASTPTTGSGAGELFF. CDR3 nucleotides: TGTGCCAGCACCCCAACAACCGGATCTGGGGCCGGGGAGCTGTTTTTT. This sequence joins TRBV5-5 and TRBJ2-2; D not resolved. The germline V gene has CDR1 SGHKS and CDR2 YYEKEE (reference sequence). V gave up 6 bases and J gave up 6 bases, with 21 bases separating them. This CDR3 contains 16 residues. Complete variable domain (other parts from reference TRBV5-5 and TRBJ2-2): DAGVTQSPTHLIKTRGQQVTLRCSPISGHKSVSWYQQVLGQGPQFIFQYYEKEERGRGNFPDRFSARQFPNYSSELNVNALLLGDSALYLCASTPTTGSGAGELFFGEGSRLTVL.

The J gene is TRBJ2-4, the V gene TRBV12-3 or TRBV12-4, with a possible D match to TRBD2 (5 bases). CDR3 size: 14 residues. V was cut by 3 bases and J by 0 bases, with 6 bases left in between. CDR3 DNA sequence: TGTGCCAGCAGTTTCGGAGGAGCCAAAAACATTCAGTACTTC. Its translation: CASSFGGAKNIQYF.

The chain joins TRBV20-1 to TRBJ1-2, with unresolved D. The CDR3 runs 11 residues. Trimming took 7 bases from V and 7 from J, leaving 13 bases between them. Germline CDR1 DFQATT, CDR2 SNEGSKA (reference sequence). In nucleotides, the CDR3 is TGCAGTGGTGTGGGATCACTTGGCTACACCTTC. This translates into CSGVGSLGYTF.

This clonotype was seen only a few times. CDR3 amino acids: CASSSWREDEKLFF. CDR3 sequence (DNA): TGTGCCAGCAGCTCATGGAGGGAGGACGAAAAACTGTTTTTT. The V and J genes are TRBV9 and TRBJ1-4; D remains unclear. The V end was cut by 4 bases, the J end by 8 bases, with 15 bases between. The germline gives CDR1 SGDLS, CDR2 YYNGEE. The CDR3 length is 14 residues.

This clonotype was detected only a few times. This chain uses TRBV7-6 with TRBJ2-5; 8 bases map to TRBD2. CDR3 length: 14 residues. V lost 8 bases, J lost 2 bases, and 7 bases stayed unmatched. From germline, CDR1 is SGHVS and CDR2 FNYEAQ. The CDR3 DNA is TGTGCCAGCGTTCCGGGGGGGCCTCAAGAGACCCAGTACTTC. It codes for CASVPGGPQETQYF. Full variable domain (outside the CDR3, taken from reference TRBV7-6 and TRBJ2-5): GAGVSQSPRYKVTKRGQDVALRCDPISGHVSLYWYRQALGQGPEFLTYFNYEAQQDKSGLPNDRFSAERPEGSISTLTIQRTEQRDSAMYRCASVPGGPQETQYFGPGTRLLVL.

This clonotype turned up a few times. The chain combines TRBV7-9 with TRBJ1-6; the D is unclear. The CDR3 spans 15 residues. Germline CDR1 reads SEHNR; CDR2 reads FQNEAQ (reference sequence). The V end lost 2 bases, the J end lost 5 bases, and 10 bases lay between the germline ends. CDR3 residues: CASSLMEGNNSPLHF. The CDR3 bases are TGTGCCAGCAGCTTAATGGAGGGCAATAATTCACCCCTCCACTTT.